These T cell receptor beta chains were read from a single sample in a study of T cells in Graves' hyperthyroidism and ophthalmopathy. In TCRdb, the multiplex PCR reads were re-called with MiXCR into one record per CDR3 protein. The table includes approximately 640,000 distinct CDR3 sequences, around a sixth detected once. The material sequenced was blood. The receptors shown here come from a man in his fifties or sixties with Graves' hyperthyroidism. The CDR3 runs from the conserved cysteine through the conserved F or W. Each record gives: J gene, D gene, clone size, V gene, CDR3 DNA, CDR3 protein. D genes are given only for firm matches. The size field is filled for only some rows; it gives once, few, many or a size class.

>TRBJ1-1|NA|once|TRBV6-2/TRBV6-3
TGTGCCAGCAGTCTGGAAGGGTGCGCGAGTACTGAAGCTTTCTTT
CASSLEGCASTEAFF
>TRBJ2-3|TRBD2|NA|TRBV20-1
TGCAGTGCTAGTGGAGTAGCGGGAGGATTCGGACCCACAGATACGCAGTATTTT
CSASGVAGGFGPTDTQYF
>TRBJ2-2|NA|NA|TRBV5-1
TGCGCCAGCAGCTATCGACCGCGGCAGGAAACCGGGGAGCTGTTTTTT
CASSYRPRQETGELFF
>TRBJ2-3|NA|few|TRBV29-1
TGCAGCGTTGAAGAATCCGGGGTTTCAGATACGCAGTATTTT
CSVEESGVSDTQYF
>TRBJ2-1|NA|many|TRBV2
TGTGCCAGCAGGAGACCGGAGACGCGTGAGCAGTTCTTC
CASRRPETREQFF
>TRBJ2-1|TRBD1|NA|TRBV6-2/TRBV6-3
TGTGCCAGCAGTAGCGAGGGGGCGCGTTCCTACAATGAGCAGTTCTTC
CASSSEGARSYNEQFF
>TRBJ1-1|NA|NA|TRBV24-1
TGTGCCACCAGTGAGACGGGGAACACTGAAGCTTTCTTT
CATSETGNTEAFF
>TRBJ2-5|TRBD1|many|TRBV6-2/TRBV6-3
TGTGCCAGCAGTCCCAGGGGGCCAGGGGAGACCCAGTACTTC
CASSPRGPGETQYF
>TRBJ2-5|NA|many|TRBV28
TGTGCCAGCACGAAGGGGGAGCAGGACGAGACCCAGTACTTC
CASTKGEQDETQYF
>TRBJ2-2|NA|NA|TRBV3-1
TGTGCCAGCAGCCAAGTCGAAGCGGACGGGGAGCTGTTTTTT
CASSQVEADGELFF
>TRBJ2-3|NA|many|TRBV7-3
TGTGCCAGCGGCCCCGGCCCCAGCACAGATACGCAGTATTTT
CASGPGPSTDTQYF
>TRBJ1-6|NA|NA|TRBV5-5
TGTGCCAGCAGCTTGTTTGACAGAGAAAATTCACCCCTCCACTTT
CASSLFDRENSPLHF
>TRBJ2-7|TRBD2|few|TRBV20-1
TGCAGTGCCCCCCCACTTAGCGGGGGCTCGGGGTACGAGCAGTACTTC
CSAPPLSGGSGYEQYF
>TRBJ1-4|TRBD1|NA|TRBV10-1
TGCGCCAGCAGTGAGTCCGGGGGACAGTCAAATGAAAAACTGTTTTTT
CASSESGGQSNEKLFF
>TRBJ2-1|NA|few|TRBV20-1
TGCAGTGCTCATAGCGGTTCACGGGGAAATGAGCAGTTCTTC
CSAHSGSRGNEQFF